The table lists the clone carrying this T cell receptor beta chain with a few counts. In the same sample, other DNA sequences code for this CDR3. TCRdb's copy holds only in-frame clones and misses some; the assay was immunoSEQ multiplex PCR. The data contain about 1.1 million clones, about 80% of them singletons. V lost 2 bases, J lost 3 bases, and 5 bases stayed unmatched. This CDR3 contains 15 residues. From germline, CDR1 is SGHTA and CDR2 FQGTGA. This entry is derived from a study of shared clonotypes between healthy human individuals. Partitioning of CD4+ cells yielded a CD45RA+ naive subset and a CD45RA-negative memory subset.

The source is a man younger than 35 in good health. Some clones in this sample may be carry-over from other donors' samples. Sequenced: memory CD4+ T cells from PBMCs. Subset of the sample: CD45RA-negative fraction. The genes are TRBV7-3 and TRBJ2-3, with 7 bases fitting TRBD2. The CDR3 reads CASSLAGRATDTQYF. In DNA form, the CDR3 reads TGTGCCAGCAGCTTAGCGGGGAGGGCGACAGATACGCAGTATTTT.